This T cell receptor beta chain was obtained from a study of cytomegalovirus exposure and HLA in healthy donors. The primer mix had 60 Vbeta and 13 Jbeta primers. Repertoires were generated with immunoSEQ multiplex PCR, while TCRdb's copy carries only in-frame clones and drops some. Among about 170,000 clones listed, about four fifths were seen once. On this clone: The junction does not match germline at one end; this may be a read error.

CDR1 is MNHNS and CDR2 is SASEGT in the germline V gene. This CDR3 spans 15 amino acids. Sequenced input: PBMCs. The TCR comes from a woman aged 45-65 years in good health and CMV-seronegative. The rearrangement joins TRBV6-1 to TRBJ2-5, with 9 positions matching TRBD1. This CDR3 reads CASAIGDRDQETRYF. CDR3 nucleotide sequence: TGTGCCAGCGCCATAGGGGACAGGGACCAAGAGACCCGGTACTTC.